This T cell receptor (beta chain) is drawn from a study of CD8+CD57+ T cells in acquired aplastic anemia. Across the study: Across the sorted CD4+ and CD8+ cells, DNA amounts averaged about 3 ug.

The CDR3 is made up of 15 amino acids. The germline gives CDR1 KGHSH, CDR2 LQKENI. V was shortened by 0 bases and J by 4 bases, with 12 bases between the two germline ends. Using genomic DNA as the template, TCR beta VDJ and CDR3 profiling was carried out. TCRdb reanalysed the reads using MiXCR and keeps one entry per CDR3 protein. The sample has 250,000 to 350,000 distinct CDR3 sequences, approximately 58% seen once. Patients picked for sequencing had shown CD8+CD57+ cell expansion detected by flow cytometry. There are many counts of this clonotype. The sample comprised sorted CD4+, CD8+, or CD8+CD57+ T cells (not recorded which) from PBMCs. This chain uses TRBV18 with TRBJ1-2; D gene uncertain. The TCR was taken from a human donor with aplastic anemia. In DNA, the CDR3 is TGTGCCAGCTCACCACCGTCGTCCCGGGTCTATGGCTACACCTTC. Its translation is CASSPPSSRVYGYTF. The variable domain in full, with the rest retrieved from reference TRBV18 and TRBJ1-2, is NAGVMQNPRHLVRRRGQEARLRCSPMKGHSHVYWYRQLPEEGLKFMVYLQKENIIDESGMPKERFSAEFPKEGPSILRIQQVVRGDSAAYFCASSPPSSRVYGYTFGSGTRLTVV.